This TCR beta chain was observed in a study of CXCR3-negative and CXCR3-positive naive CD8 T cells. Study outcomes and limitations: Naive CXCR3-positive cells had TRB CDR3s more hydrophobic than those of CXCR3-negative naive cells. Comparably high diversity was seen in both naive subsets, and much lower diversity in memory CD8+ cells. PBMCs showed partially decreased CXCR3 expression after cryopreservation, and most assays used fresh PBMCs. Comparison of naive CXCR3-negative and CXCR3-positive cells revealed similar TRBV-TRBJ usage, while memory cells differed.

Comment on this clonotype: Its matching antigen is unknown.

The study made its TRB cDNA libraries by 5' RACE, adding UMI labels. From the 5' RACE reads, TCRdb lists one entry per CDR3 protein and no DNA. The sample yields 90,000 to 100,000 distinct CDR3 sequences, of which the top ten take up roughly 0.99%. Those CD8+ T cells considered naive were CD45RO-CCR7+CD27+CD95-. Germline-derived CDR1 and CDR2 are MDHEN and SYDVKM. The CDR3 contains 17 residues. The clonotype was recovered from a human donor in good health. Some clones in this sample may be carry-over from other donors' samples. The source material was naive CXCR3+ CD8+ T cells from blood. Subset denoted: CD45RO-CCR7+CD27+CD95- naive CD8+ T cells expressing CXCR3 (TNR3+). The chain has TRBV28 and TRBJ2-1; the D gene TCRdb calls, TRBD1, cannot be checked with no DNA. The CDR3 region is CASSLYWTGVSGNEQFF.